This T cell receptor (beta chain) was sequenced in a study of blood T cell repertoires in COVID-19. Original processing notes: Researchers report that nucleated cell counts were estimated from reference gene primer amplification. Profiling relied on immunoSEQ multiplex PCR, and the TCRdb table lists in-frame clones only, not all of them. The DNA gave D and trimming, while V, J and clone size come from that table. Of around 99,000 clones in the sample, over 60% were seen once. In germline, CDR1 is MNHEY, CDR2 SVGAGI. This CDR3 is 14 amino acids long. Trimming took off 6 bases at V and 4 bases at J, with 13 bases between the two ends.

The sequencing input was peripheral blood. This TCR was recovered from a man between 65 and 85 years old with acute or convalescent COVID-19. V usage is TRBV6-5 and J usage is TRBJ1-3; the D gene is possibly TRBD1 (6 bases). The CDR3, as DNA: TGTGCCAGCAGAACAAGGCAGGGGGGAAACACCATATATTTT. Protein: CASRTRQGGNTIYF.